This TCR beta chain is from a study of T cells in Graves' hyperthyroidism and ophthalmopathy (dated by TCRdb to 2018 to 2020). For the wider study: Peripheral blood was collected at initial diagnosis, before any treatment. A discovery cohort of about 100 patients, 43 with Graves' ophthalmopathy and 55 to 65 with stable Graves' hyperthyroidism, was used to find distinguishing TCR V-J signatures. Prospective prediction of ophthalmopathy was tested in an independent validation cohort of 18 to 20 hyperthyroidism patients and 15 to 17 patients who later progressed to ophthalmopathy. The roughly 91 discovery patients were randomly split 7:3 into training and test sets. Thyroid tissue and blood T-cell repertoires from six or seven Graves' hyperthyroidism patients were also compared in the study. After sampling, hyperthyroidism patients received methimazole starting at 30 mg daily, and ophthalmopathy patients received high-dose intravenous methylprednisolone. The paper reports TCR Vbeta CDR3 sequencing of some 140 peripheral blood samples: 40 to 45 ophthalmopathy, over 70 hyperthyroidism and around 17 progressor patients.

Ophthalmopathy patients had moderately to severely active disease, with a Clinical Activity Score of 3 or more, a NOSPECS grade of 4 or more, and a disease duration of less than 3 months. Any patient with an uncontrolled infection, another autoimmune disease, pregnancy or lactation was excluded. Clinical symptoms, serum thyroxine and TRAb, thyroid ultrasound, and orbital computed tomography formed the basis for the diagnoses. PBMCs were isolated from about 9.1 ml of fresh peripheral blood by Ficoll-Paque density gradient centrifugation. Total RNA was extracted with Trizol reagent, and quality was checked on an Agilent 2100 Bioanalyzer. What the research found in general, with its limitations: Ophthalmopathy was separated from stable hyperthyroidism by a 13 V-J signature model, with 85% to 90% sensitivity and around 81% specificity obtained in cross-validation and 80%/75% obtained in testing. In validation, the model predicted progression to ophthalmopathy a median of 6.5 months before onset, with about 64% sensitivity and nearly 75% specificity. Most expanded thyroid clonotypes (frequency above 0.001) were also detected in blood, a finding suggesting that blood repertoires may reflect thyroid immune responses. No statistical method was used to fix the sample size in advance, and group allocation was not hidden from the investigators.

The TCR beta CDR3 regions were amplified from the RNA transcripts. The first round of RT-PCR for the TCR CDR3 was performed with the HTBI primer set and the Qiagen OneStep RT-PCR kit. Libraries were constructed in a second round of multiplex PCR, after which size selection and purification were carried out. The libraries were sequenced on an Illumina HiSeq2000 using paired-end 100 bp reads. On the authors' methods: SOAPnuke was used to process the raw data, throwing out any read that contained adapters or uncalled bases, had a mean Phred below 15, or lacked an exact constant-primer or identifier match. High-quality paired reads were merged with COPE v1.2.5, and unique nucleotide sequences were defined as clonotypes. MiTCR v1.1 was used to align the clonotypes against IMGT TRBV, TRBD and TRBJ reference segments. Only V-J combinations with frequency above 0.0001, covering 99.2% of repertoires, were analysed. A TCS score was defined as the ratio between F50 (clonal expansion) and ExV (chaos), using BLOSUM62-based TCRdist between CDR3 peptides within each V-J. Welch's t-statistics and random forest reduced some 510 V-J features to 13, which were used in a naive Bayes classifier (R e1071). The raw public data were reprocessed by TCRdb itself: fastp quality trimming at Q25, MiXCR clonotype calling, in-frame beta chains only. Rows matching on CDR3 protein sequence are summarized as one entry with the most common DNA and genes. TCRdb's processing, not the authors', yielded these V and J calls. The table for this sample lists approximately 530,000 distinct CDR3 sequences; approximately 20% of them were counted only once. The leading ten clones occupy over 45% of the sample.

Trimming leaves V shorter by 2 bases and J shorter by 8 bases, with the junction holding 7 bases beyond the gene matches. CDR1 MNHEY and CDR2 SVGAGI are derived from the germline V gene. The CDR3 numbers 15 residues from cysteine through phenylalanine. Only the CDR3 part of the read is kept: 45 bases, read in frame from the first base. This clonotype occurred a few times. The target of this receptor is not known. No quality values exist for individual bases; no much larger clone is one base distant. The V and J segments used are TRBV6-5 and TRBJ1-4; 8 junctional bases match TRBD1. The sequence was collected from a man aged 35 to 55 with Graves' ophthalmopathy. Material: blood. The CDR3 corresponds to CASSYIQGAREKLFF. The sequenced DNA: TGTGCCAGCAGTTACATTCAGGGGGCGCGGGAAAAACTGTTTTTT.